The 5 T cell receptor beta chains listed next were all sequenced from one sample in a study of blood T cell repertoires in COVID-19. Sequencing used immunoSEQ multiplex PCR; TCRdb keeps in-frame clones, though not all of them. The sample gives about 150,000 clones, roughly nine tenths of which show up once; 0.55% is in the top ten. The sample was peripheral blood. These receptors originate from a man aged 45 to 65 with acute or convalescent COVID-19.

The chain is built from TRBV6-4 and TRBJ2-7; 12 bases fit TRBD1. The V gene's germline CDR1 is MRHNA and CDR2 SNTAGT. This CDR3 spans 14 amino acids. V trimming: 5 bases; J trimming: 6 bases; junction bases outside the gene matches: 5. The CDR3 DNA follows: TGTGCCAGCAGTCCGGGACAGGGGGCTTTCGAGCAGTACTTC. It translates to CASSPGQGAFEQYF.

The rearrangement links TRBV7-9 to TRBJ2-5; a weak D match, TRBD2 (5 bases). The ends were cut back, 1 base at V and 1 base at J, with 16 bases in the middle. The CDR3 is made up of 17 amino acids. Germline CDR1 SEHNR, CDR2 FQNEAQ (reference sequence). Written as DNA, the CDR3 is TGTGCCAGCAGCTTAGGATGGGAAAGGGAGATCCAAGAGACCCAGTACTTC. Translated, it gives CASSLGWEREIQETQYF.

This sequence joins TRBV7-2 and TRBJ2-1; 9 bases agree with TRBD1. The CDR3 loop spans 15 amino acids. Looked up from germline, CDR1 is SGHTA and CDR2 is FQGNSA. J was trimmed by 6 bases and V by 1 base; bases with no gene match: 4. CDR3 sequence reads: CASSLDRGLSNEQFF. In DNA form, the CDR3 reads TGTGCCAGCAGCTTAGACAGGGGGCTTTCCAATGAGCAGTTCTTC.

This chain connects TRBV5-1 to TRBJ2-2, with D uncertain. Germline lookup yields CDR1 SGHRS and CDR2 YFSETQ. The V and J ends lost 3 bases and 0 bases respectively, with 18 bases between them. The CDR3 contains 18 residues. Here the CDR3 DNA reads TGCGCCAGCAGCTCTTCCTCCACGACTGGCGCGAACACCGGGGAGCTGTTTTTT. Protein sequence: CASSSSSTTGANTGELFF.

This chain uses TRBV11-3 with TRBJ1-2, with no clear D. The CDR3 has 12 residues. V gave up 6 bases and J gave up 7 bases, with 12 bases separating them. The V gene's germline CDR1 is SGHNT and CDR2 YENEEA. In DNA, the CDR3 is TGTGCCAGCAGTCTGGCGGGCCGTGGCTACACCTTC. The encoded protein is CASSLAGRGYTF.